The 6 T cell receptor beta chains given below trace back to one sample, sequenced in a study of blood T cells in healthy people across ages. Primed by a sample-barcoded 5' primer and a J-beta primer mix, a second PCR proceeded for roughly 7 to 11 cycles. TCRdb ran MiXCR on the 5' RACE reads and lists one entry per CDR3 protein. Among hundreds of thousands of distinct CDR3 sequences listed, roughly 26% were seen once. The sample also formed part of further work on T cells of mothers and their children.

The specimen sequenced was blood. The receptors originated from a boy between 5 and 17 years old in good health.

In its sample, this clonotype was seen a few times. This sequence joins TRBV7-3 and TRBJ2-5, with a possible D match to TRBD1 (5 bases). TRBJ2-1 matches the DNA end more closely, so the J call is doubtful. Germline loops: CDR1 SGHTA, CDR2 FQGTGA. The CDR3 contains 14 residues. CDR3 sequence reads: CASSPRGSHNEQFF. In DNA, the CDR3 is TGTGCCAGCAGCCCTAGGGGCAGTCACAATGAGCAGTTCTTC.

The rearrangement links TRBV10-3 to TRBJ2-7; TRBD1 might be the D (5 bases). Trimming cost V 0 bases and J 2 bases, with 11 bases left between them. Germline V lookup: CDR1 ENHRY, CDR2 SYGVKD. This CDR3 has 15 residues. In DNA form, the CDR3 reads TGTGCCATCAGTGAGTCGAGAAGGGGTACCTACGAGCAGTACTTC. Its translation is CAISESRRGTYEQYF.

The CDR3 here is CASSLRGVDYEQYF. CDR3 DNA: TGTGCCAGCAGTTTGCGGGGGGTCGACTACGAGCAGTACTTC. This chain joins TRBV28 and TRBJ2-7, with 8 bases lining up with TRBD2. Losses at the gene ends were 3 bases for V and 3 bases for J; bases not matched to a gene: 4. The CDR3 sequence is 14 residues long. Per germline, CDR1 MDHEN and CDR2 SYDVKM.

On this clonotype itself: A read error may produce the germline difference seen at one junction end. The chain joins TRBV6-5 to TRBJ1-3, with D possibly being TRBD1 (6 bases). The V gene's germline CDR1 is MNHEY and CDR2 SVGAGI. This CDR3 is 17 amino acids long. The CDR3 reads CASSSPEQGYSGNTIYF. The CDR3 coding sequence is TGTGCCAGCAGTTCTCCGGAACAGGGATACTCTGGAAACACCATATACTTT.

The chain combines TRBV9 with TRBJ2-7, with TRBD1 matching 11 bases. Germline V lookup: CDR1 SGDLS, CDR2 YYNGEE. V gave up 4 bases and J gave up 6 bases; unmatched junction bases: 9. This CDR3 spans 15 amino acids. CDR3 sequence reads: CASSLRDRGKCEQYF. For the CDR3, the DNA is TGTGCCAGCAGCCTAAGGGACAGGGGGAAGTGCGAGCAGTACTTC.

This chain connects TRBV27 to TRBJ2-1; D tentatively reads TRBD1 or TRBD2 (6 bases each). CDR1 MNHEY and CDR2 SMNVEV come from the germline V gene (reference sequence). The CDR3 has 12 residues. Trimming left V 11 bases short and J 7 bases short, with 15 bases between. The CDR3 DNA follows: TGTGCCGTACGAGGGGGGATTAATGAGCAGTTCTTC. This encodes CAVRGGINEQFF.